This is a list of T cell receptor beta chains from one sample in a study of T cell clones after liver transplantation. Sequenced by immunoSEQ multiplex PCR; TCRdb stores in-frame clones only, minus some. The data hold 72,000 or so clones, with 83% observed a single time. Sequencing was performed on CD4+ T cells from blood, taken at the 22-month timepoint. These receptors all come from a human patient who received a liver transplant. The graft donor may account for some of the T cells. Both conserved end residues are part of each CDR3. Fields, in order: V gene, clone size, D gene, J gene, CDR3 DNA, CDR3 protein. The D gene is left open where the match is weak. The size entry is marked missing in some rows and otherwise reads once, few, many or a size class.

TRBV4-2,.,.,TRBJ2-7,TGTGCCAGCAGCCAAGATCTGGCGAGGCTTACCCTTTCCTACGAGCAGTACTTC,CASSQDLARLTLSYEQYF
TRBV1,few,.,TRBJ2-1,TGCACCAGCAGCCCGGGGGGGAATGAGCAGTTCTTC,CTSSPGGNEQFF
TRBV6-1,.,.,TRBJ1-1,TGTGCCAGCACCAAAAGGGGGGAAGTTGCCACTGAAGCTTTCTTT,CASTKRGEVATEAFF
TRBV19,.,.,TRBJ2-7,TGTGCCAGTAGTGCACAGAAGAGCTCCTACGAGCAGTACTTC,CASSAQKSSYEQYF
TRBV19,.,.,TRBJ2-2,TGTGCCAGTACAAAGAGGGAGGTTTCCACCGGGGAGCTGTTTTTT,CASTKREVSTGELFF
TRBV5-1,.,.,TRBJ2-3,TGCGCCAGCAGCTTGGGCAGGGATGACACAGATACGCAGTATTTT,CASSLGRDDTDTQYF
TRBV18,.,.,TRBJ1-2,TGTGCCAGCTCACCGAAGACGGATACGTATGGCTACACCTTC,CASSPKTDTYGYTF
TRBV19,.,.,TRBJ2-1,TGTGCCAGTAGTATATCCGCAGCGAATGAGCAGTTCTTC,CASSISAANEQFF
TRBV5-6,.,TRBD1,TRBJ1-2,TGTGCCAGCAGCCTACAGGGGGGTTATGGCTACACCTTC,CASSLQGGYGYTF
TRBV6-6,once,TRBD2,TRBJ2-7,TGTGCCAGCAGTGACACTAGCGTCTCCTACGAGCAGTACTTC,CASSDTSVSYEQYF
TRBV7-9,.,.,TRBJ2-5,TGTGCCAGCACCCTTAGCAGCGAGACCCAGTACTTC,CASTLSSETQYF
TRBV2,.,.,TRBJ1-2,TGTGCCAGCAGTGAAGGGGGGGCAGGTAGAGGTGGCTACACCTTC,CASSEGGAGRGGYTF
TRBV7-8,.,.,TRBJ2-2,TGTGCCAGCACCCGAGATGGGGGTCAGGGGGGCACCGGGGAGCTGTTTTTT,CASTRDGGQGGTGELFF
TRBV7-7,.,.,TRBJ1-4,TGTGCTAGCAGCTTAGTGGCGCGGGGGCCAACTGCAACTAATGAAAAACTGTTTTTT,CASSLVARGPTATNEKLFF